Following are 8 T cell receptor beta chains from one sample sequenced in a study of blood T cells in healthy people across ages (dated by TCRdb to 2015 to 2017). Library generation was performed with 5' RACE. The sequencing machine was an Illumina HiSeq 2500. A second roughly 6 to 12 cycle PCR used a sample-barcoded 5' primer and a J-beta primer mix. TCRdb handled the public reads itself, with Q25 trimming in fastp and clone calling in MiXCR, and kept productive beta chains. CDR3 protein sequences are deduplicated, and each keeps its most common genes and DNA. The sample includes some 370,000 distinct CDR3 sequences, with about half observed a single time. Of the sample, 50% to 65% is held by the ten largest clones. The sequenced sample consisted of blood. Source of these receptors: a man aged 60 to 69 in good health.

The chain is built from TRBV6-2 or TRBV6-3 and TRBJ1-2, with D uncertain. In germline, CDR1 is MNHEY, CDR2 SVGEGT. This CDR3 has 12 residues. V dropped 5 bases and J dropped 4 bases, with 8 bases sitting between them. Here the CDR3 reads CASSGEAYGYTF. The DNA of the CDR3 is TGTGCCAGCAGTGGGGAGGCCTATGGCTACACCTTC.

The chain employs TRBV29-1 and TRBJ2-5; weak D call: TRBD2 (5 bases). The end of the DNA fits TRBJ2-7 better, so the J call may be wrong. Looked up from germline, CDR1 is SQVTM and CDR2 is ANQGSEA. This CDR3 contains 13 residues. CDR3 nucleotide sequence: TGCAGCGAATCGGACGGGATTCCCTACGAGCAGTACTTC. Its translation: CSESDGIPYEQYF.

This chain joins TRBV7-9 and TRBJ2-1; D is undetermined. The CDR3 has 12 amino acids. V lost 1 base, J lost 10 bases, and 8 bases lay in between. Germline V CDR1 and CDR2: SEHNR, FQNEAQ (reference sequence). The CDR3 sequence: CASSLGAYEQFF. CDR3 nucleotide sequence: TGTGCCAGCAGCTTAGGAGCTTACGAGCAGTTCTTC.

In its sample, this clonotype was seen a few times. The CDR3 DNA follows: TGTGCCAGCCAATCCGGCCCCGCGGGACTCGGGACCCAGTACTTC. Translated: CASQSGPAGLGTQYF. This chain joins TRBV6-5 and TRBJ2-5, with a possible D match to TRBD2 (6 bases). The germline gives CDR1 MNHEY, CDR2 SVGAGI. This CDR3 has 15 amino acids. V was pared by 8 bases and J by 7 bases, with 23 bases between.

This clonotype was detected only a few times. The chain uses TRBV20-1 and TRBJ2-4; 9 bases are shared with TRBD2. With 8 bases clipped from V and 0 bases from J, the junction kept 5 bases outside the gene matches. The CDR3 extends over 14 amino acids. The germline gives CDR1 DFQATT, CDR2 SNEGSKA (reference sequence). The CDR3: CSTASGEAKNIQYF. As DNA, the CDR3 is TGCAGTACTGCTAGCGGGGAAGCCAAAAACATTCAGTACTTC.

The gene calls are TRBV28 and TRBJ2-4; possibly TRBD1 or TRBD2 for D (5 bases each). V lost 4 bases and J 0 bases, leaving 13 bases between the germline ends. Germline V gene lookup returns CDR1 MDHEN and CDR2 SYDVKM. The CDR3 length is 16 residues. In DNA, the CDR3 is TGTGCCAGCAGTTACGGGACCTCATCAGCCAAAAACATTCAGTACTTC. Translated: CASSYGTSSAKNIQYF.

The sample holds many counts of this clonotype. CDR3 coding DNA: TGTGCCAGCAGTCCTACGACAGACCGACAAGAGACCCAGTACTTC. Translated, it gives CASSPTTDRQETQYF. This chain links TRBV12-3 or TRBV12-4 with TRBJ2-5; TRBD1 might be the D (5 bases). This CDR3 comprises 15 residues. V lost 5 bases, J lost 2 bases, and 15 bases lay in between.

V gene TRBV7-2 combines with J gene TRBJ2-3; no clear D gene. V was clipped by 5 bases and J by 6 bases, with 12 bases between them. Germline V gene data show CDR1 as SGHTA and CDR2 as FQGNSA. CDR3 length: 13 amino acids. The CDR3 sequence is CASSGYWADTQYF. The CDR3 DNA reads as TGTGCCAGCAGCGGGTACTGGGCGGATACGCAGTATTTT.